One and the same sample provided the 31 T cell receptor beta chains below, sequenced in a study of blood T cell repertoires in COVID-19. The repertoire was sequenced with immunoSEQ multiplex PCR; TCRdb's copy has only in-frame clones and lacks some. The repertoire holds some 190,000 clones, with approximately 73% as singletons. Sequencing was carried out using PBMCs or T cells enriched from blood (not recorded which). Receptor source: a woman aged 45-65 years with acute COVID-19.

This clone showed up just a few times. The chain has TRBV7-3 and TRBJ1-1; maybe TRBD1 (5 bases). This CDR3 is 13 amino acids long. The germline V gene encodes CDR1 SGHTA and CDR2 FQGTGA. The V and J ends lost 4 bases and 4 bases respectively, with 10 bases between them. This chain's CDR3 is CASSSQGRTEAFF. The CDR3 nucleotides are TGTGCCAGCAGCTCCCAGGGCCGCACTGAAGCTTTCTTT.

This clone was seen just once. CDR3 in DNA: TGTGCCAGCAGCCCTTCGGGGGGTGAGGGCAATCAGCCCCAGCATTTT. It encodes CASSPSGGEGNQPQHF. The V and J genes are TRBV9 and TRBJ1-5, with a weak D call TRBD1 (5 bases). The CDR3 is 16 amino acids. Looked up from germline, CDR1 is SGDLS and CDR2 is YYNGEE. V lost 4 bases, J lost 2 bases, and 16 bases lay in between.

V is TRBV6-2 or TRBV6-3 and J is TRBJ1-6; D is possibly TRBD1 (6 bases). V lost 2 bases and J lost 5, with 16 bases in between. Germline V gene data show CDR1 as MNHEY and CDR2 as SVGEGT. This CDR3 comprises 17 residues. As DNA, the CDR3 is TGTGCCAGCAGTTACCGAATACCACAGGGAGATAATTCACCCCTCCACTTT. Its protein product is CASSYRIPQGDNSPLHF.

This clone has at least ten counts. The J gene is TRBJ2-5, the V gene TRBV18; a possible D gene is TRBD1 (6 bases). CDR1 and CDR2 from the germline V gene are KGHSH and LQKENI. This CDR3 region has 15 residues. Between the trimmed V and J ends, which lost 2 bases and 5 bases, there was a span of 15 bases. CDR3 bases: TGTGCCAGCTCACCAGGAAGCAGGGGCGGGGAGACCCAGTACTTC. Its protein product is CASSPGSRGGETQYF. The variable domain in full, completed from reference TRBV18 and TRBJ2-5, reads NAGVMQNPRHLVRRRGQEARLRCSPMKGHSHVYWYRQLPEEGLKFMVYLQKENIIDESGMPKERFSAEFPKEGPSILRIQQVVRGDSAAYFCASSPGSRGGETQYFGPGTRLLVL.

The CDR3: CASSLDVGGPNTEAFF. In DNA form, the CDR3 reads TGCGCCAGCAGCTTGGATGTCGGGGGGCCGAACACTGAAGCTTTCTTT. This chain joins TRBV5-1 and TRBJ1-1; D perhaps matches TRBD1 (6 bases). The CDR3 has 16 residues. CDR1 SGHRS and CDR2 YFSETQ come from the germline V gene. Trimming took off 0 bases at V and 1 base at J, with 13 bases between the two ends.

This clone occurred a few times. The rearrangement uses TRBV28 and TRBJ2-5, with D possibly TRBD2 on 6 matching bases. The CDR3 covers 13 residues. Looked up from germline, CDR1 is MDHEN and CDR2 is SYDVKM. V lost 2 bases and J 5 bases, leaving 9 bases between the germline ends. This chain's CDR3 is CASSLRGRETQYF. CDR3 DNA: TGTGCCAGCAGTTTACGGGGGAGGGAGACCCAGTACTTC.

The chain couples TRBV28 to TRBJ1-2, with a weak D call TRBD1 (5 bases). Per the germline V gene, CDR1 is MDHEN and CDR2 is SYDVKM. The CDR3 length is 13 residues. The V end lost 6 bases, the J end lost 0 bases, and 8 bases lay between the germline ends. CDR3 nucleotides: TGTGCCAGCAGCGGGGGGGCTAACTATGGCTACACCTTC. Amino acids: CASSGGANYGYTF.

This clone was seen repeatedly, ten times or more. In DNA form, the CDR3 reads TGTGCCAGCAGCTCTGGAACCCGGACAGAATACAATGAGCAGTTCTTC. Encoded protein: CASSSGTRTEYNEQFF. V usage is TRBV5-6 and J usage is TRBJ2-1; D may be TRBD1 (6 bases). The germline V and J ends were trimmed by 3 bases and 4 bases, with 17 bases remaining between them. The CDR3 covers 16 residues. Germline assignment: CDR1 SGHDT and CDR2 YYEEEE.

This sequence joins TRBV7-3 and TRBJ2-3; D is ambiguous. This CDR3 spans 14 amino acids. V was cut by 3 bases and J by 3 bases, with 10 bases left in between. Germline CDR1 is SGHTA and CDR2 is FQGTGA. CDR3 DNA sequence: TGTGCCAGCAGCTTGCTGACTCGGACAGATACGCAGTATTTT. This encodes CASSLLTRTDTQYF.

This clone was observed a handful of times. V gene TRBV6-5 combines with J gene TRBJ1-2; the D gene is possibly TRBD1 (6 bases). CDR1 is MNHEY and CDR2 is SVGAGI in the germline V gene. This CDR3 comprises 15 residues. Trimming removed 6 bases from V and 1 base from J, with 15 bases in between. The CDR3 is CASSAGTIFNYGYTF. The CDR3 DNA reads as TGTGCCAGCAGCGCCGGGACAATATTTAACTATGGCTACACCTTC.

In DNA form, the CDR3 reads TGTGCCAGCAGCATCGGACTAGCGGGGGGAGATACGCAGTATTTT. It is translated as CASSIGLAGGDTQYF. This chain joins TRBV9 and TRBJ2-3, with 14 bases fitting TRBD2. CDR3 size: 15 residues. Germline values: CDR1 SGDLS, CDR2 YYNGEE. The ends lost 4 bases at V and 5 bases at J; junction bases unmatched: 3.

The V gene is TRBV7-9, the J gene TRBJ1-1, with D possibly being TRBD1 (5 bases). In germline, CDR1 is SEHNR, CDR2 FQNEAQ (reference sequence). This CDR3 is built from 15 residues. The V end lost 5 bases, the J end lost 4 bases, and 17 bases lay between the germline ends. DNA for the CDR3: TGTGCCAGCAGCCCCGACCAGGGTCCGGGCACTGAAGCTTTCTTT. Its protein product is CASSPDQGPGTEAFF. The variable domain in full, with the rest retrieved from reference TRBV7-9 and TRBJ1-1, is DTGVSQNPRHKITKRGQNVTFRCDPISEHNRLYWYRQTLGQGPEFLTYFQNEAQLEKSRLLSDRFSAERPKGSFSTLEIQRTEQGDSAMYLCASSPDQGPGTEAFFGQGTRLTVV.

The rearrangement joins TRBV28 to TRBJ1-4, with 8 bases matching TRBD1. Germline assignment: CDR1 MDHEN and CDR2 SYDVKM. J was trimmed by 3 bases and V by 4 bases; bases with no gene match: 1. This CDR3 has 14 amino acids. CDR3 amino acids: CASSWTGPNEKLFF. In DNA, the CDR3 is TGTGCCAGCAGTTGGACAGGGCCTAATGAAAAACTGTTTTTT.

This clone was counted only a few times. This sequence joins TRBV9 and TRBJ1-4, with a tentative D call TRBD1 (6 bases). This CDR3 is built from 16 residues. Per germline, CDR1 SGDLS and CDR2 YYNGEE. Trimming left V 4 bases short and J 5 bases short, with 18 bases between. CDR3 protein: CASSPSQGRANEKLFF. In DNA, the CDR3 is TGTGCCAGCAGCCCGTCCCAGGGGAGGGCGAATGAAAAACTGTTTTTT.

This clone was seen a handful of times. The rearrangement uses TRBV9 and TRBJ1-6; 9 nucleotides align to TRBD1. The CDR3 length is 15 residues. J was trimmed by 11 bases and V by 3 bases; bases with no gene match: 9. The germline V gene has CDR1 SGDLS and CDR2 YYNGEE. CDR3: CASSAGDRDRAPLHF. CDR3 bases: TGTGCCAGCAGCGCCGGGGACAGGGATAGAGCACCCCTCCACTTT.

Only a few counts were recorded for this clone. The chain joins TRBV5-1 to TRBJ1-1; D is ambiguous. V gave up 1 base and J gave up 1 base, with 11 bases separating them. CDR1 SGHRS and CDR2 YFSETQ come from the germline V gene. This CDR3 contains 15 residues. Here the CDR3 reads CASSLIVGGNTEAFF. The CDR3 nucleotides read TGCGCCAGCAGCTTGATCGTCGGCGGGAACACTGAAGCTTTCTTT.

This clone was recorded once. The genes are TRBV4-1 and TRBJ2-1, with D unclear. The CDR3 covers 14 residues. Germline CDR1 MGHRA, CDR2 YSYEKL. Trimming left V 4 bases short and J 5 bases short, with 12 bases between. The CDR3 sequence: CASSPPRSNNEQFF. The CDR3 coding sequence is TGCGCCAGCAGCCCCCCTAGATCGAACAATGAGCAGTTCTTC.

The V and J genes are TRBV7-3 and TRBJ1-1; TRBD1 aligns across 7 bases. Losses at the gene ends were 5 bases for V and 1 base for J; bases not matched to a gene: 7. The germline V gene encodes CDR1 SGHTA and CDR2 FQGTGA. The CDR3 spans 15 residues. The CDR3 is CASSPYRGGNTEAFF. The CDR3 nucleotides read TGTGCCAGCAGCCCTTACAGGGGAGGGAACACTGAAGCTTTCTTT.

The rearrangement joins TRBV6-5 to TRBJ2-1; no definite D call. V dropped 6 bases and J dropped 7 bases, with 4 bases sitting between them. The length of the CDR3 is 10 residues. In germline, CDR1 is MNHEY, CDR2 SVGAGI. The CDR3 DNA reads TGTGCCAGCAGCCAGAATGAGCAGTTCTTC. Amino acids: CASSQNEQFF.

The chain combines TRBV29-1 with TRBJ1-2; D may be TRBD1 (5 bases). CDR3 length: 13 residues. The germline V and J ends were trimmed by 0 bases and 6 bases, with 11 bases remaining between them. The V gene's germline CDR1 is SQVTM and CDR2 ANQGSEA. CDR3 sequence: CSVEEGQINGYTF. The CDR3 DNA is TGCAGCGTTGAAGAAGGACAAATAAATGGCTACACCTTC.

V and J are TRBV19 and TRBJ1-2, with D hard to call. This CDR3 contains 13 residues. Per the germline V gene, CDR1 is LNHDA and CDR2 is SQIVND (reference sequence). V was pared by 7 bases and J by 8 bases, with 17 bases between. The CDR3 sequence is CASTPPGGYGYTF. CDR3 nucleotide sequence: TGTGCCAGTACCCCCCCCGGAGGGTACGGCTACACCTTC.

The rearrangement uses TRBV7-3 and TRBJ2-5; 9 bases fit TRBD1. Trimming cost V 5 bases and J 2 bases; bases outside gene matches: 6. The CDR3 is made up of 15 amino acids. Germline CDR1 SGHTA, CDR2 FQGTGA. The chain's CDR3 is CASSLTGTGQETQYF. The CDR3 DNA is TGTGCCAGCAGCCTCACCGGGACAGGGCAAGAGACCCAGTACTTC.

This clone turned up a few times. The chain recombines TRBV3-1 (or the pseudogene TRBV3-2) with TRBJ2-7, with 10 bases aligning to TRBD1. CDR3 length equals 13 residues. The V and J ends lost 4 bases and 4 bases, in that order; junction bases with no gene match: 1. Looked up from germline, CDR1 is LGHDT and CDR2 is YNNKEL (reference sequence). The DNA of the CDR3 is TGTGCCAGCAGCCGGGGACAGGGGTACGAGCAGTACGTC. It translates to CASSRGQGYEQYV.

CDR3 DNA sequence: TGTGCCAGCAGCCAAAATAGGGGGCAGGAGGGTGAAGCTTTCTTT. It codes for CASSQNRGQEGEAFF. V usage is TRBV14 and J usage is TRBJ1-1; 7 bases are shared with TRBD1. This CDR3 contains 15 residues. The germline CDR1 and CDR2 sequences are SGHDN and FVKESK. Trimming cost V 2 bases and J 7 bases; bases outside gene matches: 10.

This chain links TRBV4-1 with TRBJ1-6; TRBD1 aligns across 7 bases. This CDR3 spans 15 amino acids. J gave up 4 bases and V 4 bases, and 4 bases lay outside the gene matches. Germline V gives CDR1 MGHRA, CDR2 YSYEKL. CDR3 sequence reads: CASSLPDRYNSPLHF. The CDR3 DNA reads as TGCGCCAGCAGCCTCCCGGACAGGTATAATTCACCCCTCCACTTT.

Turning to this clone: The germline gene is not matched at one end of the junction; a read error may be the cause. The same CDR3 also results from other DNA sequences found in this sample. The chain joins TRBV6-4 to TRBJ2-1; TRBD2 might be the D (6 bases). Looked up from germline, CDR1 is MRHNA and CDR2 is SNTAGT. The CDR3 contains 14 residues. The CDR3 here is CATRPGGEYNEQFF. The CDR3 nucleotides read TGTGCCACCCGCCCGGGCGGGGAGTACAATGAACAGTTCTTC.

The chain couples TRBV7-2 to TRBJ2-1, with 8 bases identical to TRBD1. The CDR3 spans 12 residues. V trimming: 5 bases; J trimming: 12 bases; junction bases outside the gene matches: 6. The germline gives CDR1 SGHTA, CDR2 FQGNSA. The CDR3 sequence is CASSKTGEPQFF. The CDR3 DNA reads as TGTGCCAGCAGCAAGACAGGGGAACCGCAGTTCTTC.

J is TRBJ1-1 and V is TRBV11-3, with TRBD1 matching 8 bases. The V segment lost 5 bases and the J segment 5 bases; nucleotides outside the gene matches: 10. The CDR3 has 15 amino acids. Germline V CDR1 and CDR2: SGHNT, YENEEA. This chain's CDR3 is CASSHRTGPGTEAFF. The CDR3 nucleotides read TGTGCCAGCAGCCACCGGACAGGGCCGGGGACTGAAGCTTTCTTT.

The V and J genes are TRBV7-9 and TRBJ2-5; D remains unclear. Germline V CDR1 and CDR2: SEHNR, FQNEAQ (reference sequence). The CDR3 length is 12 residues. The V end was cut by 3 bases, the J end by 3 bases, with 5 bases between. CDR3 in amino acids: CASSFLEETQYF. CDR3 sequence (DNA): TGTGCCAGCAGCTTTTTAGAAGAGACCCAGTACTTC. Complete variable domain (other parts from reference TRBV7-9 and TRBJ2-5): DTGVSQNPRHKITKRGQNVTFRCDPISEHNRLYWYRQTLGQGPEFLTYFQNEAQLEKSRLLSDRFSAERPKGSFSTLEIQRTEQGDSAMYLCASSFLEETQYFGPGTRLLVL.

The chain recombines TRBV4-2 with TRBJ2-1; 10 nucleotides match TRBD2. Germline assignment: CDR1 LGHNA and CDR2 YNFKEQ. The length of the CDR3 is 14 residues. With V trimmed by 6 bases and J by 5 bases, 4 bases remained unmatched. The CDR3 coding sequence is TGTGCCAGCAGACTAGCGGGGAGCGACAATGAGCAGTTCTTC. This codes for CASRLAGSDNEQFF.

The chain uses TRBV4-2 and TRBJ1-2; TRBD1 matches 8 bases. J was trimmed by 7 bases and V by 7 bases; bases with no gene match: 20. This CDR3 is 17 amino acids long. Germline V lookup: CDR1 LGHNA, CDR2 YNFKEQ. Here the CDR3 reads CASNRWDRQSSSSGYTF. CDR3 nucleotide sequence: TGTGCCAGCAACCGTTGGGACAGGCAATCCTCTTCAAGTGGCTACACCTTC.